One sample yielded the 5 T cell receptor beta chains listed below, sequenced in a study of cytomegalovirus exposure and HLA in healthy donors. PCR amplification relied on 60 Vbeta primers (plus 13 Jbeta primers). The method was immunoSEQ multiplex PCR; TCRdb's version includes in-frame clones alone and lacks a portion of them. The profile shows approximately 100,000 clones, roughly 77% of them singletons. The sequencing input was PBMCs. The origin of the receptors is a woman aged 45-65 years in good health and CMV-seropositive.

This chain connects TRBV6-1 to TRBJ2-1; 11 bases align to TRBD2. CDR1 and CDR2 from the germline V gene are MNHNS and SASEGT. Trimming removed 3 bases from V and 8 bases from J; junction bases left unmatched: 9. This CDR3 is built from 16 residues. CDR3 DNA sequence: TGTGCCAGCAGTGACCCCAGGACTAGCGGGTCCGATGAGCAGTTCTTC. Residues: CASSDPRTSGSDEQFF.

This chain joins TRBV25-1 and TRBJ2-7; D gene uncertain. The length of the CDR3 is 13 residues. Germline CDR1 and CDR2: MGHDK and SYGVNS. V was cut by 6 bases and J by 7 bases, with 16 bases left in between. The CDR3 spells CASSARTTGEQYF. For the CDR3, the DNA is TGTGCCAGCAGCGCCCGCACGACGGGTGAGCAGTACTTC.

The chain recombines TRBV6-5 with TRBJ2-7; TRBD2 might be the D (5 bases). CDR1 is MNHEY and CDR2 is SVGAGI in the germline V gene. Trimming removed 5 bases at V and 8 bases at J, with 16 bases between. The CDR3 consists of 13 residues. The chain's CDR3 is CASSVSLEDKQYF. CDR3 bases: TGTGCCAGCAGTGTATCGTTGGAGGATAAGCAGTACTTC.

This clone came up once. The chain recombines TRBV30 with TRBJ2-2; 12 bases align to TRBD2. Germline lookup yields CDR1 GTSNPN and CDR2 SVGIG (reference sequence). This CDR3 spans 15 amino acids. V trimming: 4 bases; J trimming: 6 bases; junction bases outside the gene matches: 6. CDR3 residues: CAWKGLAGGSGELFF. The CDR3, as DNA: TGTGCCTGGAAAGGGCTAGCGGGAGGGTCCGGGGAGCTGTTTTTT.

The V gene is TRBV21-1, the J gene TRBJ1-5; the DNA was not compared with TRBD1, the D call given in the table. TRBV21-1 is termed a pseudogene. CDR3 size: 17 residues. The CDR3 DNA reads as TGTGCCAGCAGCAAAGTCGAAGGGGGCGACAGCAATCAGCCCCAGCATTTT. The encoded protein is CASSKVEGGDSNQPQHF.